This TCR beta chain was sequenced for a study of T cell responses to AZD1222 COVID-19 vaccine. Regarding the study as a whole: Among AZD1222 vaccinees, only 5 to 7 were seropositive at baseline.

The CDR3 extends over 13 amino acids. V gave up 6 bases and J gave up 4 bases; unmatched junction bases: 5. Per germline, CDR1 SNHLY and CDR2 FYNNEI. The repertoire was sequenced with immunoSEQ multiplex PCR; TCRdb's copy has only in-frame clones and lacks some. The sample has roughly 110,000 clones, more than 80% seen once. About this clone itself: Its specificity is not known.

Sequencing used peripheral blood, obtained on day 0 of AZD1222 vaccination. The source of this sequence is an adult in good health. The rearrangement joins TRBV2 to TRBJ2-7; 8 bases fit TRBD2. CDR3 sequence reads: CASRGLEVYEQYF. DNA of the CDR3: TGTGCCAGCAGGGGACTAGAGGTTTACGAGCAGTACTTC.